This T cell receptor (beta chain) was retrieved from a study of T cell responses to AZD1222 COVID-19 vaccine. Whole-study findings and limits: Unmutated regions of variants are reportedly targeted by nearly half of spike-specific TCRs. It was only after the peak T cell response that any repertoires were sampled. Females outnumbered males among donors, who were mostly white British; clonal diversity was possibly underestimated. Spike-specific TCR breadth and depth rose after two AZD1222 doses.

From germline, CDR1 is SQVTM and CDR2 ANQGSEA. This CDR3 has 14 amino acids. The junction had 10 bases not matched to a gene; V was cut back by 7 bases and J by 2 bases. This clone occurred a few times. Its specificity is not known. Libraries were prepared by immunoSEQ multiplex PCR; TCRdb keeps only in-frame clonotypes and omits some of them. Of about 96,000 clones listed, about nine tenths are singletons. This chain uses TRBV29-1 with TRBJ1-1, with 7 bases matching TRBD1. The specimen was peripheral blood, collected on day 0 of AZD1222 vaccination. This TCR came from an adult in good health. CDR3 DNA sequence: TGCAGCGCCCGAGCCGGGACAGCAAACACTGAAGCTTTCTTT. Translation: CSARAGTANTEAFF.